This entry lists 4 T cell receptor beta chains sequenced from one sample in a study of metastatic and nonmetastatic thyroid tumors. TCRdb re-called the PCR reads with MiXCR. Of about 33,000 clones detected, about 18% appear once; the ten largest clones hold roughly 12%. Before thyroid surgery, none of the patients had received any treatment. Material: blood. The receptors shown here come from a male donor with papillary thyroid cancer or a benign thyroid nodule (not recorded which). Some clones in this sample may be carry-over from other donors' samples.

This clone has a count of ten or more. As DNA, the CDR3 is TGTGCCAGCAGTTTAGCAATCGGACCCTCTGGGGCTTTCTTT. It codes for CASSLAIGPSGAFF. The genes are TRBV12-3 or TRBV12-4 and TRBJ1-1; D unresolved. CDR3 length: 14 amino acids. Trimming stripped 0 bases from V and 11 bases from J, with 16 bases between.

This clone was seen at least ten times. V gene TRBV13 combines with J gene TRBJ2-1; TRBD1 is a possible D gene (5 bases). Germline V gene sequence: CDR1 PRHDT, CDR2 FYEKMQ (reference sequence). Between the trimmed V and J ends, which lost 1 base and 0 bases, there was a span of 16 bases. The CDR3 totals 18 residues. The CDR3 DNA is TGTGCCAGCAGCTTAGACGCCATTAGGGGCAGCTCCTACAATGAGCAGTTCTTC. Translating it yields CASSLDAIRGSSYNEQFF.

This clone was detected many times. Germline is not matched at one junction end, which may reflect a read error. The V and J genes are TRBV20-1 and TRBJ1-2, with TRBD1 as a possible D gene (5 bases). CDR1 and CDR2 (germline): DFQATT, SNEGSKA (reference sequence). The CDR3 length is 14 residues. The CDR3 bases are TGCAGTGCTAGAGATCATTCAGGGAACTCTGGCTACACCTTC. The encoded protein is CSARDHSGNSGYTF.

The chain recombines TRBV5-8 with TRBJ2-2; 7 nucleotides line up with TRBD2. Germline V gene lookup returns CDR1 SGHTS and CDR2 YDEGEE. CDR3 length: 14 residues. V lost 4 bases and J lost 1; bases outside the gene matches: 1. CDR3 sequence: CASSRTRNTGELFF. The CDR3, as DNA: TGTGCCAGCAGCCGGACTAGGAACACCGGGGAGCTGTTTTTT.